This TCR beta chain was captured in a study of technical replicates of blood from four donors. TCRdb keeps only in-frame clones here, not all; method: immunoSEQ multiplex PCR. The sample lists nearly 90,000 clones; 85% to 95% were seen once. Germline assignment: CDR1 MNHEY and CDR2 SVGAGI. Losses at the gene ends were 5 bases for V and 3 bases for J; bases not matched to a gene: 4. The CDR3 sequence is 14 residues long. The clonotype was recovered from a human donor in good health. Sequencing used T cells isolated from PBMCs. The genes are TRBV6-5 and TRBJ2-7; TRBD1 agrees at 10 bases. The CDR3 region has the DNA TGTGCCAGCAGTGATGACAGGGGGCTCTACGAGCAGTACTTC. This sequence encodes CASSDDRGLYEQYF.